Below are 22 T cell receptor beta chains sequenced from a single sample in a study of blood T cell repertoires in COVID-19. Assay: immunoSEQ multiplex PCR; the TCRdb copy retains only in-frame clones and omits some. This repertoire shows tens of thousands of clones, around three quarters found once; its top ten account for 4.5% to 5.5%. Sample: peripheral blood. Source of these receptors: a woman in her 70s with acute or convalescent COVID-19.

This chain uses TRBV5-6 with TRBJ2-1; TRBD1 is a possible D gene (7 bases). In germline, CDR1 is SGHDT, CDR2 YYEEEE. The CDR3 is made up of 15 amino acids. Trimming stripped 5 bases from V and 5 bases from J, with 17 bases between. Written as DNA, the CDR3 is TGTGCCAGCAGATTCAATCAGGGGGGTAACAATGAGCAGTTCTTC. Protein product: CASRFNQGGNNEQFF.

The chain joins TRBV6-5 to TRBJ2-7, with TRBD1 matching over 8 bases. The germline V gene encodes CDR1 MNHEY and CDR2 SVGAGI. This CDR3 is 15 amino acids long. The V and J ends lost 5 bases and 3 bases, in that order; junction bases with no gene match: 9. DNA for the CDR3: TGTGCCAGCAGTCACGGGACAGGAGGGGGCTACGAGCAGTACTTC. It is translated as CASSHGTGGGYEQYF.

Of note for this clone: It is unclear where the CDR3 begins or ends on the DNA, so no DNA is shown, and the CDR3 is as TCRdb lists it. The V and J genes are TRBV5-8 and TRBJ2-5; the D call in the table, TRBD1, was not verified against the DNA. The CDR3 spans 16 amino acids, including both terminal residues. Germline values: CDR1 SGHTS, CDR2 YDEGEE. CDR3 loop: CASSYQGWGQGNHWNF.

This chain connects TRBV4-1 to TRBJ1-2; the match to TRBD1 covers 7 bases. With 4 bases clipped from V and 0 bases from J, the junction kept 5 bases outside the gene matches. The CDR3 length is 15 residues. Germline CDR1 reads MGHRA; CDR2 reads YSYEKL. The CDR3, as DNA: TGCGCCAGCAGCCCGGGACAGCAGACTAACTATGGCTACACCTTC. Its translation: CASSPGQQTNYGYTF.

J is TRBJ1-1 and V is TRBV9; a possible D gene is TRBD1 (5 bases). Germline V gives CDR1 SGDLS, CDR2 YYNGEE. Trimming left V 2 bases short and J 0 bases short, with 11 bases between. The CDR3 is 15 amino acids. For the CDR3, the DNA is TGTGCCAGCAGCGTTGGGGGAGGAATGAACACTGAAGCTTTCTTT. Translating it yields CASSVGGGMNTEAFF.

J is TRBJ1-3 and V is TRBV6-1; no clear D. V was pared by 3 bases and J by 0 bases, with 18 bases between. CDR1 is MNHNS, CDR2 SASEGT, per germline. CDR3 length: 18 amino acids. The CDR3 loop is CASSDFGLGAYSGNTIYF. CDR3 nucleotides: TGTGCCAGCAGTGATTTCGGGTTAGGCGCCTACTCTGGAAACACCATATATTTT.

The CDR3 DNA reads TGCAGCGTTTCCGCCCCCGACTTGACAGGGGGAGCCTACGAGCAGTACTTC. This encodes CSVSAPDLTGGAYEQYF. The chain has TRBV29-1 and TRBJ2-7; 9 bases agree with TRBD1. CDR3 length equals 17 residues. The V segment lost 5 bases and the J segment 2 bases; nucleotides outside the gene matches: 16. Germline loops: CDR1 SQVTM, CDR2 ANQGSEA.

The chain employs TRBV27 and TRBJ2-2, with a possible D match to TRBD1 (6 bases). Trimming took 4 bases from V and 0 from J, leaving 18 bases between them. This CDR3 is built from 18 residues. CDR1 is MNHEY, CDR2 SMNVEV, per germline (reference sequence). CDR3: CASSSPQGRLSNTGELFF. In nucleotides, the CDR3 is TGTGCCAGCAGTTCCCCACAGGGCAGGTTATCGAACACCGGGGAGCTGTTTTTT.

The chain links TRBV11-3 to TRBJ2-2; 7 bases align to TRBD1. CDR3 length: 15 residues. V lost 6 bases to trimming and J lost 6 bases; unmatched junction nucleotides: 10. CDR1 and CDR2 (germline): SGHNT, YENEEA. CDR3 nucleotide sequence: TGTGCCAGCAGTTTTTTTGACAGGGCGGCCGGGGAGCTGTTTTTT. It translates to CASSFFDRAAGELFF.

The chain recombines TRBV11-2 with TRBJ1-6, with 8 positions matching TRBD1. Losses at the gene ends were 1 base for V and 8 bases for J; bases not matched to a gene: 4. Germline V gene data show CDR1 as SGHAT and CDR2 as FQNNGV. The length of the CDR3 is 15 residues. CDR3 nucleotides: TGTGCCAGCAGCTTAGGGAGGACAGGGTATTCACCCCTCCACTTT. This translates into CASSLGRTGYSPLHF.

In this sample, this clone turned up once. The rearrangement uses TRBV13 and TRBJ2-5, with TRBD2 identical over 9 bases. The germline V gene has CDR1 PRHDT and CDR2 FYEKMQ (reference sequence). CDR3 size: 18 residues. J gave up 4 bases and V 4 bases, and 16 bases lay outside the gene matches. The DNA for the CDR3 is TGTGCCAGCAGCTCCCGAGGAGCGGGGGGTCCCCGGGTAGAGACCCAGTACTTC. Its translation is CASSSRGAGGPRVETQYF.

This rearrangement joins TRBV9 to TRBJ1-5; perhaps TRBD1 as D (6 bases). Germline CDR1 and CDR2: SGDLS and YYNGEE. The CDR3 is made up of 15 amino acids. With 6 bases removed from V and 4 bases from J, the gap between germline ends came to 17 bases. The CDR3 bases are TGTGCCAGCACCGCCGGGTCGGACAGAAATCAGCCCCAGCATTTT. This gives the protein CASTAGSDRNQPQHF.

The chain recombines TRBV6-5 with TRBJ1-5, with 9 nucleotides matching TRBD1. The germline V gene has CDR1 MNHEY and CDR2 SVGAGI. V gave up 7 bases and J gave up 8 bases; unmatched junction bases: 9. The CDR3 covers 14 residues. The CDR3 loop reads CASTGQGSGEPQHF. Here the CDR3 DNA reads TGTGCCAGCACTGGACAGGGGTCCGGGGAGCCCCAGCATTTT.

The V call is TRBV4-1, the J call TRBJ2-2; 7 nucleotides line up with TRBD1. Germline V CDR1 and CDR2: MGHRA, YSYEKL. The CDR3 has 15 amino acids. With 4 bases clipped from V and 6 bases from J, the junction kept 8 bases outside the gene matches. Written as DNA, the CDR3 is TGCGCCAGCAGCCCCCGGACAGGACTGCCCGGGGAGCTGTTTTTT. As protein: CASSPRTGLPGELFF.

Concerning this clone itself: A read error may account for a junction end that differs from germline. The genes are TRBV10-3 and TRBJ1-2; perhaps TRBD1 as D (5 bases). The CDR3 has 13 amino acids. The germline gives CDR1 ENHRY, CDR2 SYGVKD. CDR3: CAIREAQVYGYTF. The CDR3 DNA sequence: TGTGCCATCCGTGAAGCACAGGTTTATGGCTACACCTTC.

The chain links TRBV5-4 to TRBJ2-7, with 7 bases aligning to TRBD1. CDR1 and CDR2 from the germline V gene are SGHNT and YYREEE (reference sequence). V shed 0 bases and J 8 bases; nucleotides not matched to a gene: 2. The CDR3 is made up of 12 amino acids. The CDR3 spells CASSLETGQQYF. In DNA form, the CDR3 reads TGTGCCAGCAGCTTGGAGACAGGGCAGCAGTACTTC.

DNA of the CDR3: TGCGCCAGCAGCCGGTTAATCGGACTAGCGGGGAACAATGAGCAGTTCTTC. This translates into CASSRLIGLAGNNEQFF. The genes are TRBV4-1 and TRBJ2-1; 12 positions match TRBD2. V shed 4 bases and J 5 bases; nucleotides not matched to a gene: 9. This CDR3 is built from 17 residues. Looked up from germline, CDR1 is MGHRA and CDR2 is YSYEKL.

The rearrangement links TRBV19 to TRBJ2-3, with 7 bases identical to TRBD1. V trimming: 5 bases; J trimming: 3 bases; junction bases outside the gene matches: 8. This CDR3 has 15 amino acids. The germline V gene has CDR1 LNHDA and CDR2 SQIVND (reference sequence). This CDR3 reads CASSSREGATDTQYF. In nucleotides, the CDR3 is TGTGCCAGTAGTTCCCGAGAGGGGGCAACAGATACGCAGTATTTT.

The chain uses TRBV7-6 and TRBJ1-2; TRBD1 matches 7 bases. Losses at the gene ends were 5 bases for V and 0 bases for J; bases not matched to a gene: 9. The CDR3 runs to 16 residues. Germline V gene sequence: CDR1 SGHVS, CDR2 FNYEAQ. Here the CDR3 reads CASSPIPGQPNYGYTF. Here the CDR3 DNA reads TGTGCCAGCAGCCCTATCCCGGGACAGCCTAACTATGGCTACACCTTC.

The gene calls are TRBV12-3 or TRBV12-4 and TRBJ2-3; D may be TRBD1 (6 bases). The CDR3 length is 12 residues. The V end lost 3 bases, the J end lost 13 bases, and 14 bases lay between the germline ends. The DNA for the CDR3 is TGTGCCAGCAGTTTCGGACAGCAGTTGAAGTATTTT. This codes for CASSFGQQLKYF.

The rearrangement uses TRBV6-6 and TRBJ2-7, with D possibly being TRBD1 (5 bases). The V gene's germline CDR1 is MNHNY and CDR2 SVGAGI (reference sequence). The CDR3 runs 15 residues. Trimming stripped 7 bases from V and 2 bases from J, with 18 bases between. The CDR3 is CASTSIDSFPYEQYF. CDR3 DNA: TGTGCCAGCACTTCTATCGACAGCTTTCCCTACGAGCAGTACTTC.

The V call is TRBV10-3, the J call TRBJ2-5, with 8 bases fitting TRBD2. Germline V gives CDR1 ENHRY, CDR2 SYGVKD. This CDR3 is 16 amino acids long. V dropped 4 bases and J dropped 2; count of bases not matched to a gene: 9. The chain's CDR3 is CAISGSVGGEQETQYF. The CDR3 nucleotides read TGTGCCATCAGTGGGTCTGTCGGGGGGGAACAAGAGACCCAGTACTTC.